One TCR beta chain is described in this entry. The data stem from a study of CD8 T cells in Susac syndrome. The T cells that were sequenced for TCR beta were CD8+ and CD4+ cells from blood. Random hexamers were used to reverse transcribe the RNA input (about 0.5 to 1 ug). From the immunoSEQ multiplex PCR reads, TCRdb called clonotypes with MiXCR, one entry per CDR3 protein. Of 160,000 or so distinct CDR3 sequences in the sample, roughly 95% were seen once. Germline loops: CDR1 SGHTA, CDR2 FQGNSA. With 1 base removed from V and 2 bases from J, the gap between germline ends came to 12 bases. This CDR3 has 16 amino acids.

This sequence was found in a human donor in good health. What was sequenced was CD4+ T cells from PBMCs. The chain uses TRBV7-2 and TRBJ1-3, with D uncertain. Here the CDR3 DNA reads TGTGCCAGCAGCTTAGACCGGGGAGGAGCTGGAAACACCATATATTTT. Translation: CASSLDRGGAGNTIYF.